What follows are 6 T cell receptor beta chains derived from one specimen sequenced in a study of T cells in Graves' hyperthyroidism and ophthalmopathy. From RNA transcripts, TCR beta CDR3 regions were amplified. During a first-round RT-PCR of the TCR CDR3, the HTBI primer set was used. TCRdb re-called the multiplex PCR reads with MiXCR, one entry per CDR3 protein. The sample yields a few hundred thousand distinct CDR3 sequences, roughly 15% seen once. The sample comprised blood. These receptors were taken from a woman aged 40 to 50 with Graves' hyperthyroidism that later progressed to Graves' ophthalmopathy.

This clonotype has a count of ten or more. The rearrangement joins TRBV27 to TRBJ2-1; D is perhaps TRBD2 (6 bases). The germline CDR1 and CDR2 sequences are MNHEY and SMNVEV (reference sequence). V lost 0 bases, J lost 5 bases, and 20 bases lay in between. The CDR3 contains 18 residues. For the CDR3, the DNA is TGTGCCAGCAGTTTATCGAAAAAGATGGCTAGCGCCCACAATGAGCAGTTCTTC. Its protein is CASSLSKKMASAHNEQFF.

This clonotype came up many times. V is TRBV10-3 and J is TRBJ2-1, with 10 nucleotides matching TRBD2. The CDR3 length is 15 residues. With 3 bases clipped from V and 8 bases from J, the junction kept 7 bases outside the gene matches. Germline CDR1 is ENHRY and CDR2 is SYGVKD. The CDR3 spells CAISDPSGSWHEQFF. In DNA, the CDR3 is TGTGCCATCAGTGATCCTAGCGGGAGTTGGCATGAGCAGTTCTTC.

This clonotype was picked up many times. This chain uses TRBV11-2 with TRBJ1-1; D not resolved. The CDR3 consists of 15 residues. Trimming stripped 1 base from V and 0 bases from J, with 9 bases between. Germline CDR1 reads SGHAT; CDR2 reads FQNNGV. In DNA, the CDR3 is TGTGCCAGCAGCTTAGGGCAAACCATGAACACTGAAGCTTTCTTT. It is translated as CASSLGQTMNTEAFF.

This clonotype appeared many times. The chain has TRBV12-3 or TRBV12-4 and TRBJ2-7; perhaps TRBD2 as D (6 bases). Trimming cost V 3 bases and J 2 bases, with 17 bases left between them. The CDR3 contains 16 residues. This CDR3 reads CASSFRVADITYEQYF. Written as DNA, the CDR3 is TGTGCCAGCAGTTTTCGGGTAGCGGATATCACCTACGAGCAGTACTTC.

This clonotype occurred many times. V and J are TRBV6-1 and TRBJ2-1; 8 positions agree with TRBD2. CDR1 and CDR2 from the germline V gene are MNHNS and SASEGT. There are 14 residues in the CDR3. V shed 10 bases, J shed 1 base, and the junction held 6 bases outside the gene matches. The CDR3 DNA follows: TGTGCCACACGAGCGGGAGATTCCTACAATGAGCAGTTCTTC. Protein sequence: CATRAGDSYNEQFF.

This chain links TRBV27 with TRBJ2-5; 7 nucleotides agree with TRBD2. This CDR3 is 14 amino acids long. CDR1 is MNHEY, CDR2 SMNVEV, per germline (reference sequence). The V and J ends lost 6 bases and 5 bases, in that order; junction bases with no gene match: 9. CDR3 DNA: TGTGCCAGCAGCCTCGCTAGCGGAAGGGAGACCCAGTACTTC. Its translation: CASSLASGRETQYF.